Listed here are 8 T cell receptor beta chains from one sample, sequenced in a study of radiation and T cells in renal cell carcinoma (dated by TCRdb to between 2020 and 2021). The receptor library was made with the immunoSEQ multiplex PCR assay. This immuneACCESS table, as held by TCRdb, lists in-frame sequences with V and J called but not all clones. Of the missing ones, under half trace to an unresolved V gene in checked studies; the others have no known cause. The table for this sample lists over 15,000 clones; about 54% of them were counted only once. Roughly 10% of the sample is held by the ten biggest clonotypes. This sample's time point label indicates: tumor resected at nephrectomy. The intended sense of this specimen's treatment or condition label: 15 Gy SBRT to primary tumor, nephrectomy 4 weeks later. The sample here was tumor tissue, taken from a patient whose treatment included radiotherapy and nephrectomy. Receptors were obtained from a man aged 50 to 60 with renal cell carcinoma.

CDR3 nucleotides: TGTGCCAGCAGCCGTAGACCGACCACCGGGGAGCTGTTTTTT. Translated: CASSRRPTTGELFF. The chain joins TRBV5-5 to TRBJ2-2, with D uncertain. Germline V gives CDR1 SGHKS, CDR2 YYEKEE (reference sequence). The CDR3 has 14 amino acids. Trimming removed 4 bases from V and 4 bases from J, with 11 bases in between.

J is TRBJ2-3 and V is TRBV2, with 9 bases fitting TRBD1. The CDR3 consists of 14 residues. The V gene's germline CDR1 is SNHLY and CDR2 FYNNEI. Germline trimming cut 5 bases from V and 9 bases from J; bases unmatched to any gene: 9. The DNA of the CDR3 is TGTGCCAGCAGTTTACAGGGGGCGGATCCCACGCAGTATTTT. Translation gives CASSLQGADPTQYF.

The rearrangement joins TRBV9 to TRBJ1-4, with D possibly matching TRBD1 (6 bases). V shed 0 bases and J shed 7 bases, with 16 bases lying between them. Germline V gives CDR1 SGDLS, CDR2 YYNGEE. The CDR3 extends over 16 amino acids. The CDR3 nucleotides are TGTGCCAGCAGCGTAGAAGACGGGGGGCGTGGTGAAAAACTGTTTTTT. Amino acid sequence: CASSVEDGGRGEKLFF. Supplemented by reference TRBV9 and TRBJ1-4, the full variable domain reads DSGVTQTPKHLITATGQRVTLRCSPRSGDLSVYWYQQSLDQGLQFLIQYYNGEERAKGNILERFSAQQFPDLHSELNLSSLELGDSALYFCASSVEDGGRGEKLFFGSGTQLSVL.

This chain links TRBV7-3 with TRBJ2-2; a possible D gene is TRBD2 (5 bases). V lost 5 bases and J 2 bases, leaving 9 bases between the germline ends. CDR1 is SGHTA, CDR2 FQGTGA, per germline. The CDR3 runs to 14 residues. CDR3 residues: CASSPGINTGELFF. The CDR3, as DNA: TGTGCCAGCAGCCCCGGGATCAACACCGGGGAGCTGTTTTTT. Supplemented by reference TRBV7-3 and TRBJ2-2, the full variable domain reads GAGVSQTPSNKVTEKGKYVELRCDPISGHTALYWYRQSLGQGPEFLIYFQGTGAADDSGLPNDRFFAVRPEGSVSTLKIQRTERGDSAVYLCASSPGINTGELFFGEGSRLTVL.

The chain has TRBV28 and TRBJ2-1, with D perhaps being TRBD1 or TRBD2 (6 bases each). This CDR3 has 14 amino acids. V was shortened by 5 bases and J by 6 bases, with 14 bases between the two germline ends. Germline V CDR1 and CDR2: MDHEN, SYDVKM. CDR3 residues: CASSERGGLNEQFF. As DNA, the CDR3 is TGTGCCAGCAGTGAACGAGGGGGGCTCAATGAGCAGTTCTTC.

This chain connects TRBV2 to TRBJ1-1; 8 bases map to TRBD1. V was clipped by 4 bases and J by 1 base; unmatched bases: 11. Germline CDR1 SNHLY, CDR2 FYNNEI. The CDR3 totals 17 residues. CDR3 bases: TGTGCCAGCAGTGCAGGGGGCAGGAAGATGGGGAACACTGAAGCTTTCTTT. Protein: CASSAGGRKMGNTEAFF.

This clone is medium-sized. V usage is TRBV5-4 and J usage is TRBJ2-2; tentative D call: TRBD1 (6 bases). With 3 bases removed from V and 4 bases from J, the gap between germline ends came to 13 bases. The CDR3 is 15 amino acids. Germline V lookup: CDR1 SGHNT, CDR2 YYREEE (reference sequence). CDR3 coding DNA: TGTGCCAGCAGCTCTCGGGGACACCTCACCGGGGAGCTGTTTTTT. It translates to CASSSRGHLTGELFF.

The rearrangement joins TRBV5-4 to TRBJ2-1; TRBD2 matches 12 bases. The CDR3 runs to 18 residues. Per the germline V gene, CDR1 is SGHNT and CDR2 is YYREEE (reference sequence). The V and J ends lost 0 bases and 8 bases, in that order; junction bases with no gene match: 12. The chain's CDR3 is CASSLDGLAGGPFDEQFF. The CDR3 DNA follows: TGTGCCAGCAGCTTGGACGGGCTAGCGGGGGGGCCTTTCGATGAGCAGTTCTTC.